These 20 T cell receptor beta chains came from one sample sequenced in a study of T cell changes during pregnancy in multiple sclerosis. Profiling relied on immunoSEQ multiplex PCR, and the TCRdb table lists in-frame clones only, not all of them. The sample contains tens of thousands of clones, approximately 90% of which appear only once. The material sequenced was CD8+ T cells from peripheral blood mononuclear cells, taken in the second trimester of pregnancy. These receptors all come from a female donor with multiple sclerosis, enrolled in a pregnancy study.

The V call is TRBV5-6, the J call TRBJ1-4; TRBD1 agrees at 9 bases. Per the germline V gene, CDR1 is SGHDT and CDR2 is YYEEEE. This CDR3 comprises 13 residues. J lost 8 bases, V lost 5 bases, and 4 bases had no gene match. The CDR3 DNA reads as TGTGCCAGCAGGGGACAGGGTGAAGAAAAACTGTTTTTT. This codes for CASRGQGEEKLFF.

This clone was recorded only once. The junction does not match germline at one end; this may be a read error. At the DNA level, this CDR3 is encoded by other sequences in the same sample as well. The chain uses TRBV2 and TRBJ2-5; D is possibly TRBD1 (6 bases). This CDR3 is built from 15 residues. From germline, CDR1 is SNHLY and CDR2 FYNNEI. Written as DNA, the CDR3 is TGTGCCAGCAACTCCAACCAGGGGATGGAGGAGACCCAATACTTC. Protein product: CASNSNQGMEETQYF. The complete variable domain, with remaining parts taken from reference TRBV2 and TRBJ2-5, reads EPEVTQTPSHQVTQMGQEVILRCVPISNHLYFYWYRQILGQKVEFLVSFYNNEISEKSEIFDDQFSVERPDGSNFTLKIRSTKLEDSAMYFCASNSNQGMEETQYFGPGTRLLVL.

J is TRBJ1-1 and V is TRBV10-3; 8 bases line up with TRBD1. The V and J ends lost 2 bases and 6 bases, in that order; junction bases with no gene match: 8. Germline V gene data show CDR1 as ENHRY and CDR2 as SYGVKD. CDR3 length: 15 amino acids. The CDR3 region has the DNA TGTGCCATCAGTGAGCAAGACAGGGGAGGGCCTGAAGCTTTCTTT. Translated: CAISEQDRGGPEAFF.

The gene calls are TRBV4-3 and TRBJ2-1; a possible D gene is TRBD1 (6 bases). The V and J ends lost 2 bases and 5 bases respectively, with 10 bases between them. The V gene's germline CDR1 is LGHNA and CDR2 YSLEER. The CDR3 has 14 residues. The CDR3 nucleotides are TGCGCCAGCAGCCAAACAGGGTCCGACAATGAGCAGTTCTTC. Residues: CASSQTGSDNEQFF.

The V call is TRBV19, the J call TRBJ2-7; maybe TRBD2 (6 bases). CDR3 length: 13 residues. V was shortened by 5 bases and J by 3 bases, with 11 bases between the two germline ends. Per germline, CDR1 LNHDA and CDR2 SQIVND (reference sequence). CDR3 in amino acids: CASSAGTNYEQYF. For the CDR3, the DNA is TGTGCCAGTAGTGCGGGGACGAACTACGAGCAGTACTTC.

The rearrangement joins TRBV6-1 to TRBJ2-1; D is ambiguous. Germline CDR1 reads MNHNS; CDR2 reads SASEGT. The V and J ends lost 4 bases and 3 bases respectively, with 4 bases between them. The CDR3 runs 12 residues. CDR3 sequence reads: CASSGDYNEQFF. The CDR3 DNA is TGTGCCAGCAGTGGCGACTACAATGAGCAGTTCTTC.

The count of this clone is one. The V call is TRBV6-4, the J call TRBJ2-7, with D unclear. Germline CDR1 reads MRHNA; CDR2 reads SNTAGT. This CDR3 is 13 amino acids long. V lost 6 bases and J 5 bases, leaving 14 bases between the germline ends. Written as DNA, the CDR3 is TGTGCCAGCAGCGTGACTCCTATGGACGAGCAGTACTTC. Amino acids: CASSVTPMDEQYF.

The gene calls are TRBV4-2 and TRBJ2-5, with 8 nucleotides matching TRBD2. The J call may be mistaken, given a closer DNA end match to TRBJ2-7. The CDR3 length is 16 residues. In germline, CDR1 is LGHNA, CDR2 YNFKEQ. The CDR3 is CASSQDQAGGSYEQYF. The CDR3 nucleotides read TGTGCCAGCAGCCAAGATCAGGCGGGGGGATCCTACGAGCAGTACTTC.

J is TRBJ2-5 and V is TRBV6-6; 10 bases agree with TRBD2. Germline loops: CDR1 MNHNY, CDR2 SVGAGI (reference sequence). After removal of 6 bases from V and 0 bases from J, the junction contained 4 bases not matched to a gene. The CDR3 runs 15 residues. The CDR3, as DNA: TGTGCCAGCAGCAGGACTAGCGGTTACCAAGAGACCCAGTACTTC. This encodes CASSRTSGYQETQYF.

The V call is TRBV7-9, the J call TRBJ2-3, with 7 positions matching TRBD2. The V and J ends lost 6 bases and 2 bases, in that order; junction bases with no gene match: 20. The CDR3 has 19 residues. Germline CDR1 and CDR2: SEHNR and FQNEAQ (reference sequence). The CDR3 spells CASSLTRTHSGQNTDTQYF. CDR3 nucleotide sequence: TGTGCCAGCAGTCTCACCCGAACGCATAGCGGGCAAAACACAGATACGCAGTATTTT.

This sequence joins TRBV10-2 and TRBJ2-7; 9 bases agree with TRBD1. CDR1 and CDR2 from the germline V gene are WSHSY and SAAADI. Trimming cost V 8 bases and J 5 bases; bases outside gene matches: 10. This CDR3 comprises 14 residues. CDR3 amino acids: CASCSGQGANEQYF. DNA of the CDR3: TGCGCCAGCTGCTCGGGACAGGGTGCCAACGAGCAGTACTTC.

As for this clone: A junction boundary mismatches the germline segment, possibly from a read error. The chain links TRBV30 to TRBJ2-7, with TRBD2 identical over 9 bases. Germline CDR1 reads GTSNPN; CDR2 reads SVGIG (reference sequence). The CDR3 length is 11 residues. DNA for the CDR3: TGTGCCTGGAGTGTGGGTCTAGCGGGATCCTTC. This sequence encodes CAWSVGLAGSF.

The genes are TRBV5-4 and TRBJ1-1; 10 bases fit TRBD1. The V gene end was trimmed by 4 bases and the J gene end by 0 bases; junction bases not matched to a gene: 6. There are 16 residues in the CDR3. CDR1 is SGHNT, CDR2 YYREEE, per germline (reference sequence). The CDR3 region is CASSMGQGLLNTEAFF. The CDR3 DNA follows: TGTGCCAGCAGCATGGGACAGGGGCTCCTGAACACTGAAGCTTTCTTT.

The V gene is TRBV27, the J gene TRBJ2-1; D is undetermined. V was shortened by 1 base and J by 3 bases, with 4 bases between the two germline ends. The CDR3 is made up of 13 amino acids. Germline CDR1 is MNHEY and CDR2 is SMNVEV (reference sequence). The CDR3: CASSLFYYNEQFF. Here the CDR3 DNA reads TGTGCCAGCAGTTTATTTTACTACAATGAGCAGTTCTTC.

The V call is TRBV7-9, the J call TRBJ1-6; 7 nucleotides match TRBD1. Germline loops: CDR1 SEHNR, CDR2 FQNEAQ (reference sequence). The CDR3 extends over 16 amino acids. The J segment lost 0 bases and the V segment lost 6 bases, leaving 5 bases of the junction unmatched. The CDR3 DNA reads as TGTGCCAGCAGAACTGGGGACAGCTCCTATAATTCACCCCTCCACTTT. Its translation: CASRTGDSSYNSPLHF.

This clone was recorded a few times. The J gene is TRBJ2-7, the V gene TRBV6-1; 10 bases fit TRBD2. CDR1 is MNHNS and CDR2 is SASEGT in the germline V gene. J gave up 5 bases and V 2 bases, and 6 bases lay outside the gene matches. This CDR3 comprises 15 residues. CDR3 loop: CASSELAGEEDEQYF. The CDR3 nucleotides are TGTGCCAGCAGTGAACTAGCGGGAGAGGAGGACGAGCAGTACTTC.

The chain uses TRBV29-1 and TRBJ1-2, with TRBD1 as a possible D gene (5 bases). The CDR3 totals 14 residues. CDR1 and CDR2 (germline): SQVTM, ANQGSEA. V lost 1 base and J lost 3, with 12 bases in between. The CDR3 reads CSVEGMQGHYGYTF. CDR3 bases: TGCAGCGTTGAAGGGATGCAGGGCCACTATGGCTACACCTTC.

The CDR3 here is CASSEEKGQGTIVEKLFF. In nucleotides, the CDR3 is TGTGCCAGCAGTGAAGAGAAGGGACAGGGGACAATTGTTGAAAAACTGTTTTTT. The chain links TRBV2 to TRBJ1-4, with 10 bases matching TRBD1. CDR1 and CDR2 (germline): SNHLY, FYNNEI. CDR3 size: 18 residues. With 1 base clipped from V and 7 bases from J, the junction kept 12 bases outside the gene matches.

This chain links TRBV14 with TRBJ2-7, with 8 bases fitting TRBD2. Trimming took 4 bases from V and 2 from J; bases not matched to a gene: 4. The CDR3 length is 14 residues. Per germline, CDR1 SGHDN and CDR2 FVKESK. The CDR3 reads CASSPFGGAYEQYF. CDR3 nucleotides: TGTGCCAGCAGCCCCTTCGGGGGGGCCTACGAGCAGTACTTC.

This chain uses TRBV10-2 with TRBJ2-1, with 7 bases matching TRBD1. Trimming cost V 5 bases and J 4 bases; bases outside gene matches: 8. Germline V gene lookup returns CDR1 WSHSY and CDR2 SAAADI. The CDR3 is made up of 15 amino acids. DNA for the CDR3: TGCGCCAGCAGTCTCGACAGGGTCGGGTACAATGAGCAGTTCTTC. This translates into CASSLDRVGYNEQFF.